The 30 T cell receptor beta chains reported below all come from one sample, sequenced in a study of cytomegalovirus exposure and HLA in healthy donors. The PCR made use of 60 Vbeta and 13 Jbeta primers. Using immunoSEQ multiplex PCR, the repertoire was profiled, and TCRdb retains in-frame clones only, with some absent. Of over 130,000 clones listed, approximately 76% are singletons. The specimen was PBMCs. Source of these receptors: a middle-aged man in good health and CMV-seronegative.

The gene calls are TRBV4-1 and TRBJ1-3; TRBD1 matches 7 bases. This CDR3 has 15 residues. In germline, CDR1 is MGHRA, CDR2 YSYEKL. V trimming: 4 bases; J trimming: 3 bases; junction bases outside the gene matches: 6. DNA of the CDR3: TGCGCCAGCAGCCTATCGGGACAGCTTGGAAACACCATATATTTT. Its translation is CASSLSGQLGNTIYF.

CDR3: CASSLVLSYEQYF. CDR3 nucleotides: TGTGCCAGCAGCTTAGTACTATCCTACGAGCAGTACTTC. V is TRBV7-8 and J is TRBJ2-7; unclear D gene. V lost 1 base and J 1 base, leaving 5 bases between the germline ends. Germline CDR1 is SGHVS and CDR2 is FQNEAQ. The length of the CDR3 is 13 residues.

The chain recombines TRBV6-1 with TRBJ1-4; TRBD1 might be the D (6 bases). In germline, CDR1 is MNHNS, CDR2 SASEGT. The length of the CDR3 is 15 residues. V lost 4 bases to trimming and J lost 7 bases, with 16 bases between them. The CDR3 DNA follows: TGTGCCAGCAGTGTTATTATCGGGACATTTGAAAAACTGTTTTTT. It codes for CASSVIIGTFEKLFF.

V gene TRBV18 combines with J gene TRBJ2-5; 10 bases match TRBD1. This CDR3 comprises 17 residues. The trim removed 2 bases at V and 11 bases at J, leaving 17 bases unmatched. Germline lookup yields CDR1 KGHSH and CDR2 LQKENI. In nucleotides, the CDR3 is TGTGCCAGCTCACCAACACAACTGGGACAGGGGAAAGGGGAGCAGTACTTC. This gives the protein CASSPTQLGQGKGEQYF.

This chain uses TRBV5-1 with TRBJ2-7; D may be TRBD1 (6 bases). Germline V gene sequence: CDR1 SGHRS, CDR2 YFSETQ. Trimming took 4 bases from V and 2 from J, leaving 16 bases between them. This CDR3 comprises 15 residues. The CDR3 DNA sequence: TGCGCCAGCAGCATTCCTGACAGGTTACCCTACGAGCAGTACTTC. Amino acids: CASSIPDRLPYEQYF.

This clone has a handful of counts. This chain uses TRBV6-6 with TRBJ2-5; D gene unclear. The V gene's germline CDR1 is MNHNY and CDR2 SVGAGI (reference sequence). The ends were cut back, 2 bases at V and 0 bases at J, with 10 bases in the middle. The CDR3 loop spans 15 amino acids. Here the CDR3 DNA reads TGTGCCAGCAGTTACGTGGCAGGAAACCAAGAGACCCAGTACTTC. This translates into CASSYVAGNQETQYF.

This chain joins TRBV6-5 and TRBJ1-5; 11 bases agree with TRBD1. Germline CDR1 MNHEY, CDR2 SVGAGI. The CDR3 sequence is 15 residues long. After removal of 4 bases from V and 7 bases from J, the junction contained 6 bases not matched to a gene. This chain's CDR3 is CASSFTGQGDQPQHF. CDR3 DNA sequence: TGTGCCAGCAGTTTCACGGGACAGGGGGACCAGCCCCAGCATTTT.

This chain uses TRBV11-2 with TRBJ2-7, with D possibly TRBD2 on 7 matching bases. Germline values: CDR1 SGHAT, CDR2 FQNNGV. This CDR3 spans 17 amino acids. V was clipped by 2 bases and J by 2 bases, with 19 bases between them. In DNA form, the CDR3 reads TGTGCCAGCAGCTTAATATTCTCAGAGGGGGGGACCTACGAGCAGTACTTC. The encoded protein is CASSLIFSEGGTYEQYF.

The chain employs TRBV4-1 and TRBJ2-5, with 8 bases aligning to TRBD2. Germline loops: CDR1 MGHRA, CDR2 YSYEKL. This CDR3 is built from 15 residues. V dropped 4 bases and J dropped 5; count of bases not matched to a gene: 9. CDR3 nucleotides: TGCGCCAGCAGCCGACTACTAGCGGAGCGGGAGACCCAGTACTTC. This sequence encodes CASSRLLAERETQYF.

Details on this clone: The sample carries other DNA sequences with the same CDR3. V and J are TRBV6-5 and TRBJ1-1, with TRBD1 matching 7 bases. The CDR3 is made up of 13 amino acids. Germline CDR1 and CDR2: MNHEY and SVGAGI. J gave up 7 bases and V 7 bases, and 9 bases lay outside the gene matches. CDR3 loop: CASIRPGGLEAFF. The CDR3 DNA reads TGTGCCAGCATCCGTCCAGGGGGTCTTGAAGCTTTCTTT.

The genes are TRBV7-9 and TRBJ2-5; D is unresolved. There are 16 residues in the CDR3. Germline V gene data show CDR1 as SEHNR and CDR2 as FQNEAQ (reference sequence). V was shortened by 1 base and J by 0 bases, with 12 bases between the two germline ends. CDR3 nucleotide sequence: TGTGCCAGCAGCTTAGTTTCTGAACTGTACCAAGAGACCCAGTACTTC. Its protein is CASSLVSELYQETQYF.

The J gene is TRBJ2-2, the V gene TRBV27; D call uncertain. The CDR3 extends over 15 amino acids. CDR1 is MNHEY, CDR2 SMNVEV, per germline (reference sequence). V was cut by 3 bases and J by 0 bases, with 8 bases left in between. DNA for the CDR3: TGTGCCAGCAGTTTGGTAGCTTCGAACACCGGGGAGCTGTTTTTT. Residues: CASSLVASNTGELFF.

A single count supports this clone. V and J are TRBV5-1 and TRBJ2-7; 7 bases match TRBD1. Looked up from germline, CDR1 is SGHRS and CDR2 is YFSETQ. V trimming: 4 bases; J trimming: 3 bases; junction bases outside the gene matches: 7. CDR3 size: 14 residues. CDR3 amino acids: CASSLTGLNYEQYF. The CDR3 nucleotides read TGCGCCAGCAGCCTGACAGGGCTCAACTACGAGCAGTACTTC.

The chain links TRBV10-2 to TRBJ2-3; 8 bases are shared with TRBD1. Germline lookup yields CDR1 WSHSY and CDR2 SAAADI. With V trimmed by 3 bases and J by 0 bases, 11 bases remained unmatched. The CDR3 is 18 residues long. DNA of the CDR3: TGCGCCAGCAGTGAACGGCCAGGGGGCTGGGATAGCACAGATACGCAGTATTTT. It yields the protein CASSERPGGWDSTDTQYF.

The chain couples TRBV11-1 to TRBJ2-5; D might be TRBD2 (6 bases). Germline values: CDR1 SGHAT, CDR2 FQDESV (reference sequence). The V gene lost 5 bases and the J gene lost 1 base, with 11 bases spanning the gap. The CDR3 extends over 14 amino acids. The CDR3 DNA follows: TGTGCCAGCAGCCCCCGGAGGGGCCAAGAGACCCAGTACTTC. It encodes CASSPRRGQETQYF.

This clone was observed a single time. V is TRBV27 and J is TRBJ2-7; TRBD2 is a possible D gene (7 bases). There are 15 residues in the CDR3. Trimming cost V 0 bases and J 2 bases, with 11 bases left between them. The V gene's germline CDR1 is MNHEY and CDR2 SMNVEV (reference sequence). The CDR3 loop reads CASSLSGGAAYEQYF. In DNA form, the CDR3 reads TGTGCCAGCAGTTTATCGGGGGGGGCCGCCTACGAGCAGTACTTC.

The V call is TRBV27, the J call TRBJ2-1, with TRBD1 as a possible D gene (6 bases). The CDR3 consists of 15 residues. CDR1 is MNHEY, CDR2 SMNVEV, per germline (reference sequence). V shed 5 bases and J shed 15 bases, with 26 bases lying between them. The CDR3 protein is CASSLWTEGNRAPFF. In DNA, the CDR3 is TGTGCCAGCAGTCTCTGGACAGAGGGGAATCGGGCACCGTTCTTC.

This chain links TRBV5-1 with TRBJ1-5, with 7 bases identical to TRBD1. The CDR3 is 15 amino acids. Germline V gives CDR1 SGHRS, CDR2 YFSETQ. The V and J ends lost 4 bases and 1 base, in that order; junction bases with no gene match: 5. The CDR3 DNA reads as TGCGCCAGCAGCCTACAGGGGACGAGCAATCAGCCCCAGCATTTT. Its protein product is CASSLQGTSNQPQHF.

This chain joins TRBV6-4 and TRBJ2-2; no clear D. The CDR3 spans 14 residues. CDR1 MRHNA and CDR2 SNTAGT come from the germline V gene. Trimming removed 8 bases at V and 5 bases at J, with 15 bases between. The CDR3 protein is CASSFSGETGELFF. The CDR3 nucleotides read TGTGCCAGCTCCTTCTCGGGTGAAACCGGGGAGCTGTTTTTT.

The chain combines TRBV2 with TRBJ2-3, with D perhaps TRBD1 (6 bases). Trimming left V 7 bases short and J 1 base short, with 15 bases between. This CDR3 contains 15 residues. From germline, CDR1 is SNHLY and CDR2 FYNNEI. CDR3 sequence (DNA): TGTGCCAGCAAATCGAACAGGGCCGGCACAGATACGCAGTATTTT. Amino acids: CASKSNRAGTDTQYF.

The chain combines TRBV5-4 with TRBJ1-6; TRBD1 matches at 8 bases. The CDR3 consists of 14 residues. From germline, CDR1 is SGHNT and CDR2 YYREEE (reference sequence). Trimming took 1 base from V and 7 from J; bases not matched to a gene: 1. CDR3 protein: CASSLRDRNSPLHF. In DNA, the CDR3 is TGTGCCAGCAGCTTGAGGGACAGGAATTCACCCCTCCACTTT.

CDR3 in amino acids: CASSQRSGFNYGYTF. The DNA of the CDR3 is TGCGCCAGCAGCCAACGCAGCGGTTTTAACTATGGCTACACCTTC. V usage is TRBV4-1 and J usage is TRBJ1-2; no reliable D call. Germline V gene lookup returns CDR1 MGHRA and CDR2 YSYEKL. The V end lost 2 bases, the J end lost 1 base, and 11 bases lay between the germline ends. This CDR3 has 15 amino acids.

The J gene is TRBJ2-7, the V gene TRBV6-6, with 10 nucleotides matching TRBD2. V dropped 6 bases and J dropped 2; count of bases not matched to a gene: 7. Per the germline V gene, CDR1 is MNHNY and CDR2 is SVGAGI (reference sequence). There are 15 residues in the CDR3. The chain's CDR3 is CASSKRTSGTYEQYF. In DNA, the CDR3 is TGTGCCAGCAGCAAACGGACTAGCGGTACCTACGAGCAGTACTTC.

The V call is TRBV5-1, the J call TRBJ2-7; D is unresolved. Germline V gene sequence: CDR1 SGHRS, CDR2 YFSETQ. The V end was cut by 2 bases, the J end by 3 bases, with 12 bases between. There are 14 residues in the CDR3. CDR3 DNA sequence: TGCGCCAGCAGCTTTCTCGAGTCAGGCTACGAGCAGTACTTC. Translating gives CASSFLESGYEQYF.

The CDR3 DNA is TGTGCCAGCAGCCCACAGACAGGGAAAGAGACCCAGTACTTC. Protein sequence: CASSPQTGKETQYF. The chain recombines TRBV7-2 with TRBJ2-5; TRBD1 aligns across 7 bases. CDR3 length: 14 residues. Germline assignment: CDR1 SGHTA and CDR2 FQGNSA. Trimming took 5 bases from V and 3 from J; bases not matched to a gene: 6.

This chain joins TRBV9 and TRBJ2-5; TRBD1 agrees at 10 bases. The germline gives CDR1 SGDLS, CDR2 YYNGEE. V gave up 4 bases and J gave up 5 bases; unmatched junction bases: 8. This CDR3 has 15 residues. CDR3 residues: CASSRGTGEAETQYF. The CDR3 bases are TGTGCCAGCAGCCGAGGGACAGGGGAGGCCGAGACCCAGTACTTC.

V usage is TRBV29-1 and J usage is TRBJ2-5; possibly TRBD2 for D (6 bases). V was clipped by 3 bases and J by 13 bases, with 21 bases between them. The germline CDR1 and CDR2 sequences are SQVTM and ANQGSEA. The CDR3 totals 13 residues. CDR3 in amino acids: CSVDKVEGMGRYF. CDR3 bases: TGCAGCGTTGACAAGGTGGAGGGTATGGGAAGGTACTTC.

The rearrangement uses TRBV28 and TRBJ1-1, with 10 bases matching TRBD1. The V gene's germline CDR1 is MDHEN and CDR2 SYDVKM. V lost 6 bases and J lost 10; bases outside the gene matches: 8. The CDR3 loop spans 13 amino acids. This chain's CDR3 is CASSRQGAAAAFF. The CDR3 nucleotides read TGTGCCAGCAGCAGACAGGGGGCGGCGGCAGCTTTCTTT.

This chain links TRBV19 with TRBJ2-5; weak D call: TRBD1 (5 bases). From germline, CDR1 is LNHDA and CDR2 SQIVND (reference sequence). The CDR3 contains 14 residues. V lost 4 bases and J 7 bases, leaving 16 bases between the germline ends. For the CDR3, the DNA is TGTGCCAGTAGTAAGGACCAAGGGGTCTCGACCCAGTACTTC. Protein: CASSKDQGVSTQYF.

This clone showed up just a few times. This sequence joins TRBV30 and TRBJ2-7; the match to TRBD1 covers 9 bases. Germline V gives CDR1 GTSNPN, CDR2 SVGIG (reference sequence). The CDR3 consists of 13 residues. V was clipped by 3 bases and J by 2 bases; unmatched bases: 2. CDR3 in DNA: TGTGCCTGGAGCTGGGACAGGGCCTACGAGCAGTACTTC. Protein sequence: CAWSWDRAYEQYF.